The source of this TCR beta chain is a study of long-term antiretroviral therapy in people with HIV. At the level of the study: In the earliest collections, sampling predates the 2015 immediate-ART recommendation by about a decade. Study-level points and caveats: In samples taken after ART, diversity increased but remained below transplant donor control levels. Drawn between the mid-2000s and the late 2010s, the blood was possibly obtained under older ART regimens.

To note about this clone: The antigen is unknown.

The authors ran the immunoSEQ assay, v3.0, at survey level. Sequencing was directed toward about 40,000-50,000 T-cell genomes in each sample. Assay used: immunoSEQ multiplex PCR; TCRdb lists only in-frame clones, some missing. The repertoire consists of 30,000 to 40,000 clones, with over 85% occurring once and the leading ten covering 3.5% to 4.5%. The material sequenced was unsorted PBMCs, taken just over 5 years after starting antiretroviral therapy. The TCR comes from a woman aged 45-60 years with HIV.

The CDR3 nucleotides read TGTGCCTGGGATTACGGACAGGGGAGCACTGAAGCTTTCTTT. This translates into CAWDYGQGSTEAFF. The chain combines TRBV30 with TRBJ1-1, with TRBD1 identical over 9 bases. This CDR3 is built from 14 residues. J lost 4 bases, V lost 5 bases, and 8 bases had no gene match. CDR1 and CDR2 from the germline V gene are GTSNPN and SVGIG (reference sequence).